These 22 T cell receptor beta chains were sequenced from one sample in a study of cytomegalovirus exposure and HLA in healthy donors (dated by TCRdb to 2016 to 2017). Library construction relied on the immunoSEQ multiplex PCR assay. For the multiplex PCR, a mixture combining 60 forward primers for TCR Vbeta segments and 13 reverse primers for TCR Jbeta segments was used. TCRdb re-hosts the immuneACCESS table, in-frame sequences only. Its copies lack some clones; in the studies checked, an unresolved V gene accounts for under half of them, and the cause for the rest is not known. The sample table lists about 210,000 clones, around 86% of them with a count of one. Roughly a tenth of the sample rests with the top ten. The sequenced material came from PBMCs. These receptors all come from a woman in her forties or fifties in good health and CMV-seropositive.

The gene calls are TRBV5-6 and TRBJ1-2; D remains unclear. CDR1 and CDR2 (germline): SGHDT, YYEEEE. The CDR3 has 14 amino acids. V lost 2 bases and J lost 4, with 12 bases in between. CDR3 bases: TGTGCCAGCAGCTTTGTCGAACAGAGCTATGGCTACACCTTC. Translating gives CASSFVEQSYGYTF.

The chain has TRBV29-1 and TRBJ2-2, with TRBD2 as a possible D gene (6 bases). Per the germline V gene, CDR1 is SQVTM and CDR2 is ANQGSEA. The CDR3 totals 13 residues. Trimming left V 8 bases short and J 4 bases short, with 14 bases between. CDR3 in DNA: TGCAGCTGGAGGGGTGCGGGCACCGGGGAGCTGTTTTTT. Residues: CSWRGAGTGELFF.

This sequence joins TRBV19 and TRBJ1-1; D unclear. There are 14 residues in the CDR3. Per germline, CDR1 LNHDA and CDR2 SQIVND (reference sequence). Trimming left V 5 bases short and J 1 base short, with 11 bases between. CDR3 protein: CASSPSAGNTEAFF. DNA for the CDR3: TGTGCCAGTAGTCCGAGCGCCGGGAACACTGAAGCTTTCTTT.

The chain uses TRBV18 and TRBJ2-1, with D possibly being TRBD2 (5 bases). Germline CDR1 is KGHSH and CDR2 is LQKENI. The V end lost 3 bases, the J end lost 5 bases, and 8 bases lay between the germline ends. The CDR3 is made up of 13 amino acids. The CDR3 reads CASSPTGNNEQFF. CDR3 bases: TGTGCCAGCTCACCGACGGGAAACAATGAGCAGTTCTTC.

With respect to this clone: Other DNA sequences of this sample code for an identical CDR3. V and J are TRBV2 and TRBJ1-6; D ambiguous. Germline CDR1 is SNHLY and CDR2 is FYNNEI. Trimming pared 5 bases from V and 9 bases from J, leaving 11 bases between. CDR3 length equals 13 residues. CDR3 DNA sequence: TGTGCCAGCAGTCCCGTGGAGCGTTCACCCCTCCACTTT. It is translated as CASSPVERSPLHF. Complete variable domain (other parts from reference TRBV2 and TRBJ1-6): EPEVTQTPSHQVTQMGQEVILRCVPISNHLYFYWYRQILGQKVEFLVSFYNNEISEKSEIFDDQFSVERPDGSNFTLKIRSTKLEDSAMYFCASSPVERSPLHFGNGTRLTVT.

V usage is TRBV15 and J usage is TRBJ1-5; 8 nucleotides agree with TRBD1. CDR1 and CDR2 (germline): LNHNV, YYDKDF (reference sequence). Trimming cost V 4 bases and J 0 bases; bases outside gene matches: 5. The CDR3 has 16 residues. The CDR3 reads CATSNLQGDSNQPQHF. CDR3 nucleotide sequence: TGTGCCACCAGCAACTTACAGGGGGATAGCAATCAGCCCCAGCATTTT. Using reference TRBV15 and TRBJ1-5 for the parts outside the CDR3, the full variable domain is DAMVIQNPRYQVTQFGKPVTLSCSQTLNHNVMYWYQQKSSQAPKLLFHYYDKDFNNEADTPDNFQSRRPNTSFCFLDIRSPGLGDTAMYLCATSNLQGDSNQPQHFGDGTRLSIL.

The chain uses TRBV7-9 and TRBJ1-2, with D uncertain. V gave up 5 bases and J gave up 4 bases, with 14 bases separating them. The CDR3 has 14 amino acids. CDR1 is SEHNR, CDR2 FQNEAQ, per germline (reference sequence). CDR3 DNA sequence: TGTGCCAGCAGCCCTGGACTGGGAAGCTATGGCTACACCTTC. Protein sequence: CASSPGLGSYGYTF.

The V gene is TRBV4-3, the J gene TRBJ1-5; D not resolved. V was cut by 0 bases and J by 0 bases, with 21 bases left in between. Germline V gene sequence: CDR1 LGHNA, CDR2 YSLEER. The CDR3 sequence is 20 residues long. The CDR3 spells CASSQDLGGPGRYSNQPQHF. CDR3 bases: TGCGCCAGCAGCCAAGATCTTGGAGGACCTGGGAGATATAGCAATCAGCCCCAGCATTTT.

This clone was observed a single time. This chain links TRBV4-3 with TRBJ2-7; 9 bases fit TRBD1. Trimming took 2 bases from V and 5 from J; bases not matched to a gene: 4. There are 14 residues in the CDR3. CDR1 and CDR2 (germline): LGHNA, YSLEER. The CDR3 region has the DNA TGCGCCAGCAGCCAAAGGGGACAGGGTAACGAGCAGTACTTC. Amino acids: CASSQRGQGNEQYF.

The chain links TRBV30 to TRBJ2-5, with 8 bases matching TRBD1. Judging by the DNA end, TRBJ2-7 fits better; the J call may be wrong. CDR1 is GTSNPN and CDR2 is SVGIG in the germline V gene (reference sequence). This CDR3 contains 14 residues. Written as DNA, the CDR3 is TGTGCCTGGAGGCGGGGACAGGTTACCTACGAGCAGTACTTC. Residues: CAWRRGQVTYEQYF.

Only one count was recorded for this clone. This chain uses TRBV14 with TRBJ1-6; tentative D call: TRBD1 (5 bases). With 4 bases removed from V and 5 bases from J, the gap between germline ends came to 12 bases. The germline gives CDR1 SGHDN, CDR2 FVKESK. This CDR3 contains 15 residues. DNA for the CDR3: TGTGCCAGCAGCCCGCCAGGGACTCATAATTCACCCCTCCACTTT. Translated: CASSPPGTHNSPLHF.

The chain employs TRBV5-1 and TRBJ2-1; TRBD2 agrees at 10 bases. The CDR3 consists of 17 residues. Germline V gives CDR1 SGHRS, CDR2 YFSETQ. V shed 0 bases and J 9 bases; nucleotides not matched to a gene: 12. CDR3 in DNA: TGCGCCAGCAGCTTGGATTACAGCGGGGGGGCCGGAAGTGAGCAGTTCTTC. Its translation is CASSLDYSGGAGSEQFF.

The chain uses TRBV4-2 and TRBJ2-3; 10 nucleotides match TRBD2. V lost 0 bases and J lost 4; bases outside the gene matches: 7. Germline assignment: CDR1 LGHNA and CDR2 YNFKEQ. This CDR3 is built from 17 residues. CDR3 residues: CASSQDFERGGADTQYF. CDR3 coding DNA: TGTGCCAGCAGCCAAGATTTTGAGCGGGGGGGCGCAGATACGCAGTATTTT.

V and J are TRBV19 and TRBJ1-5; TRBD1 matches at 8 bases. This CDR3 region has 17 residues. Trimming cost V 5 bases and J 2 bases; bases outside gene matches: 11. The germline V gene encodes CDR1 LNHDA and CDR2 SQIVND (reference sequence). The CDR3 reads CASSRIGGQGGNQPQHF. For the CDR3, the DNA is TGTGCCAGTAGTCGCATTGGTGGACAGGGTGGCAATCAGCCCCAGCATTTT.

The chain links TRBV4-2 to TRBJ2-7; TRBD1 agrees at 8 bases. Germline V gene lookup returns CDR1 LGHNA and CDR2 YNFKEQ. This CDR3 comprises 18 residues. V was pared by 4 bases and J by 7 bases, with 21 bases of the junction left unmatched. DNA for the CDR3: TGTGCCAGCAGCCCATCCTTTATATGGACAGGGCGTTCGCGGGAGCAGTACTTC. It codes for CASSPSFIWTGRSREQYF.

The chain has TRBV7-3 and TRBJ1-2; D is undetermined. V was clipped by 8 bases and J by 5 bases, with 27 bases between them. Germline CDR1 and CDR2: SGHTA and FQGTGA. This CDR3 is 17 amino acids long. CDR3 sequence reads: CASAQAPQVGGRYGYTF. In nucleotides, the CDR3 is TGTGCCAGCGCACAAGCCCCCCAAGTCGGCGGTCGGTATGGCTACACCTTC.

This clone was seen only once. V gene TRBV7-2 combines with J gene TRBJ1-2; the match to TRBD1 covers 7 bases. V shed 5 bases, J shed 6 bases, and the junction held 9 bases outside the gene matches. Germline CDR1 and CDR2: SGHTA and FQGNSA. The CDR3 sequence is 14 residues long. The CDR3 DNA is TGTGCCAGCAGCGCACAGACAGGGAGAGATGGCTACACCTTC. It encodes CASSAQTGRDGYTF.

This clone was counted between two and nine times. V usage is TRBV7-2 and J usage is TRBJ1-1; 8 positions agree with TRBD1. This CDR3 is 15 amino acids long. The V gene's germline CDR1 is SGHTA and CDR2 FQGNSA. Trimming cost V 5 bases and J 3 bases; bases outside gene matches: 8. This CDR3 reads CASSLQGGRDTEAFF. CDR3 DNA: TGTGCCAGCAGCCTACAGGGGGGGAGGGACACTGAAGCTTTCTTT.

This clone was recorded only once. J is TRBJ2-7 and V is TRBV4-3; 8 nucleotides line up with TRBD1. V shed 0 bases and J 4 bases; nucleotides not matched to a gene: 5. Germline V gene lookup returns CDR1 LGHNA and CDR2 YSLEER. This CDR3 region has 15 residues. The CDR3 spells CASSQDTGGRYEQYF. The CDR3 DNA is TGCGCCAGCAGCCAAGATACAGGGGGACGGTACGAGCAGTACTTC.

The V gene is TRBV2, the J gene TRBJ1-1; D ambiguous. Germline CDR1 is SNHLY and CDR2 is FYNNEI. The CDR3 totals 12 residues. Between the trimmed V and J ends, which lost 3 bases and 6 bases, there was a span of 8 bases. CDR3: CASSDLDPEAFF. Written as DNA, the CDR3 is TGTGCCAGCAGTGACCTAGACCCTGAAGCTTTCTTT.

Turning to this clone: Distinct nucleotide sequences in the sample also encode this CDR3. The genes are TRBV5-1 and TRBJ2-5, with D possibly TRBD1 on 6 matching bases. The germline gives CDR1 SGHRS, CDR2 YFSETQ. V was cut by 0 bases and J by 4 bases, with 7 bases left in between. The CDR3 runs to 13 residues. CDR3 nucleotides: TGCGCCAGCAGCTTGGGAGGGGGAGAGACCCAGTACTTC. Translated, it gives CASSLGGGETQYF.

This chain connects TRBV5-5 to TRBJ1-6; D is perhaps TRBD1 (6 bases). V was clipped by 6 bases and J by 7 bases, with 20 bases between them. This CDR3 is 16 amino acids long. The germline V gene encodes CDR1 SGHKS and CDR2 YYEKEE (reference sequence). The CDR3 region has the DNA TGTGCCAGCACCGACGTGGGGACACGAGACAATTCACCCCTCCACTTT. Its protein product is CASTDVGTRDNSPLHF.